This T cell receptor beta chain was recorded in a study of graft-versus-host responses after intestinal transplantation. Study information: Multivisceral, liver-intestinal, or isolated intestinal transplants were performed in recipients.

Study-level points and caveats: Early post-transplant HvG declines showed an association with peak circulating GvH clone levels. Analysis identified GvH clones in recipient marrow, with some appearing first in ileum or blood.

Assay: immunoSEQ multiplex PCR; the TCRdb copy retains only in-frame clones and omits some. This table holds 20,000 to 25,000 clones, around 78% found once. The ends were cut back, 4 bases at V and 2 bases at J, with 8 bases in the middle. CDR3 length equals 13 residues. Looked up from germline, CDR1 is LGHNA and CDR2 is YSLEER. Investigators treated the graft tissue so that it released intraepithelial and lamina propria lymphocytes. Of note for this clone: The antigen is not known.

The receptor's source is a human patient who received an intestinal transplant, so some T cells may come from the graft donor. J is TRBJ1-2 and V is TRBV4-3, with D possibly TRBD1 on 5 matching bases. Here the sequenced sample was ileum tissue, taken 12 days after intestinal transplant. CDR3 protein: CASSLRQNYGYTF. In DNA form, the CDR3 reads TGCGCCAGCAGCCTACGACAGAACTATGGCTACACCTTC.